These 31 T cell receptor beta chains were all obtained from the same sample, sequenced in a study of blood T cells in healthy people across ages. PCR was performed a second time for about 7 to 11 cycles using a sample-barcoded 5' primer and a J-beta primer mix. Using its own MiXCR run on the 5' RACE reads, TCRdb lists one record per CDR3 protein. The table shows 1.5 million or so distinct CDR3 sequences, with 40% to 50% occurring only once. The sequencing input was blood. These receptors were collected from a woman between 18 and 29 years old in good health.

The chain carries TRBV5-8 and TRBJ2-5, with D possibly matching TRBD2 (5 bases). The end of the DNA aligns better with TRBJ2-7, so the J call may be wrong. The CDR3 extends over 13 amino acids. CDR1 SGHTS and CDR2 YDEGEE come from the germline V gene. For the CDR3, the DNA is TGTGCCAGCAGCTTGTTACCGGGAATCGAGCAGTACTTC. As protein: CASSLLPGIEQYF.

V usage is TRBV5-1 and J usage is TRBJ2-7; D is possibly TRBD1 or TRBD2 (5 bases each). The germline gives CDR1 SGHRS, CDR2 YFSETQ. There are 15 residues in the CDR3. The V end lost 3 bases, the J end lost 3 bases, and 16 bases lay between the germline ends. The CDR3 DNA sequence: TGCGCCAGCAGCTCGGACGGGGAAGGGGACTACGAGCAGTACTTC. Its protein product is CASSSDGEGDYEQYF. The full variable domain, completed using reference TRBV5-1 and TRBJ2-7, is KAGVTQTPRYLIKTRGQQVTLSCSPISGHRSVSWYQQTPGQGLQFLFEYFSETQRNKGNFPGRFSGRQFSNSRSEMNVSTLELGDSALYLCASSSDGEGDYEQYFGPGTRLTVT.

V gene TRBV20-1 combines with J gene TRBJ2-1; D possibly matches TRBD1 or TRBD2 (5 bases each). The CDR3 has 10 residues. Germline V gene sequence: CDR1 DFQATT, CDR2 SNEGSKA (reference sequence). CDR3 amino acids: CSGAEDEQFF. CDR3 nucleotides: TGCAGCGGGGCGGAGGATGAGCAGTTCTTC.

The rearrangement joins TRBV27 to TRBJ1-2, with D perhaps TRBD1 (5 bases). V gave up 7 bases and J gave up 4 bases, with 22 bases separating them. Looked up from germline, CDR1 is MNHEY and CDR2 is SMNVEV (reference sequence). This CDR3 comprises 16 residues. The DNA for the CDR3 is TGTGCCAGCACCCTTTCTGGCGGGGGAGGCCCCTATGGCTACACCTTC. It specifies CASTLSGGGGPYGYTF.

Concerning this clonotype itself: The junction does not match germline at one end; this may be a read error. The V and J genes are TRBV7-6 and TRBJ2-1; the match to TRBD2 covers 7 bases. Germline V gene data show CDR1 as SGHVS and CDR2 as FNYEAQ. This CDR3 spans 15 amino acids. This CDR3 is CASSAQGLTYDEQFF. For the CDR3, the DNA is TGTGCCAGCAGCGCGCAGGGACTAACCTACGATGAGCAGTTCTTC. The whole variable domain, filled in from reference TRBV7-6 and TRBJ2-1, reads GAGVSQSPRYKVTKRGQDVALRCDPISGHVSLYWYRQALGQGPEFLTYFNYEAQQDKSGLPNDRFSAERPEGSISTLTIQRTEQRDSAMYRCASSAQGLTYDEQFFGPGTRLTVL.

This chain joins TRBV20-1 and TRBJ1-5, with D possibly being TRBD1 (6 bases). Germline CDR1 and CDR2: DFQATT and SNEGSKA (reference sequence). CDR3 length: 18 residues. Trimming stripped 0 bases from V and 2 bases from J, with 20 bases between. The CDR3 DNA reads as TGCAGTGCTAGAGATTTCCGGGCAGGGGCAGGAGGCAATCAGCCCCAGCATTTT. It encodes CSARDFRAGAGGNQPQHF.

CDR3 DNA sequence: TGTGCCAGCAGTGAACACTCACAGGGGATCACGCAGTATTTT. It translates to CASSEHSQGITQYF. The chain has TRBV6-1 and TRBJ2-3; TRBD1 matches at 7 bases. Trimming cost V 2 bases and J 9 bases; bases outside gene matches: 8. CDR3 size: 14 residues. Germline CDR1 is MNHNS and CDR2 is SASEGT.

The rearrangement joins TRBV3-1 to TRBJ2-1; a weak D match, TRBD1 (6 bases). Germline-derived CDR1 and CDR2 are LGHDT and YNNKEL (reference sequence). This CDR3 spans 16 amino acids. V dropped 6 bases and J dropped 1 base, with 16 bases sitting between them. The CDR3 DNA sequence: TGTGCCAGCAGGGGGCCGGGACACTCATCCTACAATGAGCAGTTCTTC. Translated: CASRGPGHSSYNEQFF.

The genes are TRBV7-3 and TRBJ1-1; D unclear. The CDR3 covers 13 residues. In germline, CDR1 is SGHTA, CDR2 FQGTGA. Trimming pared 8 bases from V and 1 base from J, leaving 11 bases between. The chain's CDR3 is CASGEMGNTEAFF. The CDR3 coding sequence is TGTGCCAGCGGCGAGATGGGGAACACTGAAGCTTTCTTT.

This chain uses TRBV7-9 with TRBJ2-5, with D possibly matching TRBD2 (6 bases). The DNA matches TRBJ2-7 better at its end, which makes the J call doubtful. There are 14 residues in the CDR3. Germline CDR1 is SEHNR and CDR2 is FQNEAQ (reference sequence). This chain's CDR3 is CASSLPGVRNEQYF. The CDR3 DNA reads TGTGCCAGCAGCCTTCCGGGAGTCCGAAACGAGCAGTACTTC.

This rearrangement joins TRBV6-6 to TRBJ2-4; 9 positions match TRBD2. CDR1 MNHNY and CDR2 SVGAGI come from the germline V gene (reference sequence). With 0 bases clipped from V and 4 bases from J, the junction kept 1 base outside the gene matches. The CDR3 is 15 amino acids. CDR3 sequence reads: CASSYSSGGKNIQYF. The CDR3, as DNA: TGTGCCAGCAGTTACTCGAGCGGGGGGAAAAACATTCAGTACTTC.

The chain couples TRBV20-1 to TRBJ1-1; D unclear. The CDR3 is 11 amino acids. CDR1 and CDR2 from the germline V gene are DFQATT and SNEGSKA (reference sequence). V lost 4 bases and J lost 3, with 6 bases in between. CDR3 region: CSANIYTEAFF. The CDR3 nucleotides read TGCAGTGCTAATATCTACACTGAAGCTTTCTTT.

This sequence joins TRBV4-2 and TRBJ2-7; TRBD2 aligns across 7 bases. The germline gives CDR1 LGHNA, CDR2 YNFKEQ. The CDR3 sequence is 14 residues long. Trimming at V came to 9 bases and at J to 5 bases, leaving 13 bases not matched to a gene. For the CDR3, the DNA is TGTGCCAGTAGACCTAGCGGTTTGAGGGACGAGCAGTACTTC. The encoded protein is CASRPSGLRDEQYF.

The chain carries TRBV7-9 and TRBJ1-2; D may be TRBD1 (6 bases). V lost 4 bases, J lost 0 bases, and 15 bases lay in between. The CDR3 length is 16 residues. Germline CDR1 SEHNR, CDR2 FQNEAQ (reference sequence). The DNA for the CDR3 is TGTGCCAGCAGCTGGACAGAAATATTAGCTAACTATGGCTACACCTTC. Protein sequence: CASSWTEILANYGYTF. Complete variable domain (other parts from reference TRBV7-9 and TRBJ1-2): DTGVSQNPRHKITKRGQNVTFRCDPISEHNRLYWYRQTLGQGPEFLTYFQNEAQLEKSRLLSDRFSAERPKGSFSTLEIQRTEQGDSAMYLCASSWTEILANYGYTFGSGTRLTVV.

In this sample, this clonotype turned up a few times. The chain links TRBV28 to TRBJ2-7; possibly TRBD1 for D (6 bases). Trimming removed 7 bases at V and 1 base at J, with 17 bases between. The CDR3 runs to 15 residues. Germline V lookup: CDR1 MDHEN, CDR2 SYDVKM. The CDR3: CASTTLGGRSYEQYF. In DNA form, the CDR3 reads TGTGCCAGCACCACGTTAGGGGGAAGGTCCTACGAGCAGTACTTC.

The rearrangement joins TRBV6-6 to TRBJ2-7; no firm D call. The CDR3 is 12 amino acids. Germline-derived CDR1 and CDR2 are MNHNY and SVGAGI (reference sequence). V lost 7 bases, J lost 6 bases, and 13 bases lay in between. CDR3 nucleotides: TGTGCCAGCACCCCTGGGTTGGTCGAGCAGTACTTC. Translated: CASTPGLVEQYF.

This clonotype was recorded at least ten times. This rearrangement joins TRBV7-9 to TRBJ2-7; D unclear. V dropped 2 bases and J dropped 5 bases, with 7 bases sitting between them. Germline V gene data show CDR1 as SEHNR and CDR2 as FQNEAQ (reference sequence). This CDR3 comprises 12 residues. DNA for the CDR3: TGTGCCAGCAGCTTATCTGTCCACGAGCAGTACTTC. Amino acids: CASSLSVHEQYF.

The V gene is TRBV5-1, the J gene TRBJ2-7; no firm D call. The germline V gene has CDR1 SGHRS and CDR2 YFSETQ. The CDR3 consists of 16 residues. The germline V and J ends were trimmed by 6 bases and 1 base, with 20 bases remaining between them. The CDR3 DNA follows: TGCGCCAGCATCGGAGCCGGCCAGCCTACATCCTACGAGCAGTACTTC. Its translation: CASIGAGQPTSYEQYF.

The count of this clonotype is one. At one end, the junction sequence differs from germline, possibly due to a read error. The gene calls are TRBV7-9 and TRBJ1-2, with TRBD1 as a possible D gene (6 bases). The germline V gene encodes CDR1 SEHNR and CDR2 FQNEAQ (reference sequence). This CDR3 comprises 11 residues. CDR3 sequence reads: CASSSGGLLTF. In nucleotides, the CDR3 is TGTGCCAGTAGCTCGGGGGGGCTCCTCACCTTC.

The chain links TRBV29-1 to TRBJ2-3; D may be TRBD2 (6 bases). Trimming stripped 8 bases from V and 2 bases from J, with 17 bases between. This CDR3 is built from 14 residues. The germline CDR1 and CDR2 sequences are SQVTM and ANQGSEA. CDR3 in DNA: TGCAGCCTCCTGCAGGGACTGAACACAGATACGCAGTATTTT. Protein product: CSLLQGLNTDTQYF.

This clonotype was counted a single time. The chain employs TRBV7-8 and TRBJ1-1; D is ambiguous. V was shortened by 4 bases and J by 4 bases, with 10 bases between the two germline ends. The CDR3 is made up of 13 amino acids. The germline V gene has CDR1 SGHVS and CDR2 FQNEAQ. Here the CDR3 reads CASSSTLGTEAFF. CDR3 DNA sequence: TGTGCCAGCAGCTCGACTCTAGGCACTGAAGCTTTCTTT.

CDR3 sequence (DNA): TGCAGTGCTAGAGATCCGGCAGGGGTTTCCGAGACCCAGTACTTC. This translates into CSARDPAGVSETQYF. This chain uses TRBV20-1 with TRBJ2-5, with D maybe TRBD1 (6 bases). V was pared by 0 bases and J by 5 bases, with 16 bases between. The germline V gene has CDR1 DFQATT and CDR2 SNEGSKA (reference sequence). The CDR3 extends over 15 amino acids.

There are a few counts of this clonotype. The rearrangement uses TRBV27 and TRBJ2-6; D uncertain. Trimming took off 6 bases at V and 1 base at J, with 10 bases between the two ends. The CDR3 runs 15 residues. The germline gives CDR1 MNHEY, CDR2 SMNVEV (reference sequence). This CDR3 is CASSTLASGANVLTF. In DNA form, the CDR3 reads TGTGCCAGCAGCACCTTGGCGTCTGGGGCCAACGTCCTGACTTTC.

J is TRBJ2-5 and V is TRBV7-2; 12 bases line up with TRBD2. The germline CDR1 and CDR2 sequences are SGHTA and FQGNSA. The CDR3 contains 16 residues. J gave up 7 bases and V 4 bases, and 10 bases lay outside the gene matches. CDR3 coding DNA: TGTGCCAGCAGCTGGACTAGCGGGGCAACCGGCGGGACCCAGTACTTC. Translating it yields CASSWTSGATGGTQYF.

The chain uses TRBV20-1 and TRBJ2-1; D remains ambiguous. V dropped 0 bases and J dropped 4 bases, with 10 bases sitting between them. The CDR3 is made up of 14 amino acids. The germline V gene has CDR1 DFQATT and CDR2 SNEGSKA (reference sequence). The CDR3 DNA reads TGCAGTGCTAGAGACCCGGATACGTACAATGAGCAGTTCTTC. This encodes CSARDPDTYNEQFF.

This clonotype was observed at least ten times. This chain joins TRBV29-1 and TRBJ1-2; no firm D call. Trimming cost V 2 bases and J 6 bases, with 7 bases left between them. The CDR3 has 11 residues. Germline V CDR1 and CDR2: SQVTM, ANQGSEA. CDR3 sequence: CSVESGNGYTF. CDR3 in DNA: TGCAGCGTTGAATCCGGTAATGGCTACACCTTC.

This sequence joins TRBV14 and TRBJ2-1; the D is unclear. CDR1 SGHDN and CDR2 FVKESK come from the germline V gene. V was trimmed by 1 base and J by 3 bases, leaving 19 bases between them. The CDR3 consists of 18 residues. CDR3 DNA: TGTGCCAGCAGCCAAGTTTTGGCTCTCAGTAAGATCTACAATGAGCAGTTCTTC. It codes for CASSQVLALSKIYNEQFF.

The chain has TRBV20-1 and TRBJ2-5; 16 nucleotides line up with TRBD2. Looked up from germline, CDR1 is DFQATT and CDR2 is SNEGSKA (reference sequence). The CDR3 sequence is 15 residues long. Trimming cost V 6 bases and J 5 bases; bases outside gene matches: 6. CDR3 loop: CSALGLAGGPETQYF. In DNA form, the CDR3 reads TGCAGTGCCCTGGGACTAGCGGGGGGGCCGGAGACCCAGTACTTC.

This clonotype showed up just a few times. This chain joins TRBV4-2 and TRBJ2-5, with 8 bases aligning to TRBD2. The ends lost 0 bases at V and 5 bases at J; junction bases unmatched: 8. This CDR3 is built from 16 residues. Germline CDR1 and CDR2: LGHNA and YNFKEQ. The CDR3 protein is CASSQEETSARETQYF. CDR3 in DNA: TGTGCCAGCAGCCAAGAAGAGACTAGCGCTCGGGAGACCCAGTACTTC.

This clonotype was found a few times. This rearrangement joins TRBV20-1 to TRBJ1-2, with D unclear. V shed 0 bases and J shed 2 bases, with 7 bases lying between them. Looked up from germline, CDR1 is DFQATT and CDR2 is SNEGSKA (reference sequence). The CDR3 sequence is 13 residues long. In nucleotides, the CDR3 is TGCAGTGCTAGAGATCCAGAGAACTATGGCTACACCTTC. Its protein is CSARDPENYGYTF.

There are many counts of this clonotype. At one end the junction does not follow the germline gene, possibly because of a read error. The chain links TRBV28 to TRBJ2-7; D is perhaps TRBD1 or TRBD2 (5 bases each). The CDR3 has 13 residues. Germline loops: CDR1 MDHEN, CDR2 SYDVKM. CDR3: CASSLGRNYEQYF. The CDR3 DNA is TGCGCCAGCAGCTTGGGACGTAACTACGAGCAGTACTTC.